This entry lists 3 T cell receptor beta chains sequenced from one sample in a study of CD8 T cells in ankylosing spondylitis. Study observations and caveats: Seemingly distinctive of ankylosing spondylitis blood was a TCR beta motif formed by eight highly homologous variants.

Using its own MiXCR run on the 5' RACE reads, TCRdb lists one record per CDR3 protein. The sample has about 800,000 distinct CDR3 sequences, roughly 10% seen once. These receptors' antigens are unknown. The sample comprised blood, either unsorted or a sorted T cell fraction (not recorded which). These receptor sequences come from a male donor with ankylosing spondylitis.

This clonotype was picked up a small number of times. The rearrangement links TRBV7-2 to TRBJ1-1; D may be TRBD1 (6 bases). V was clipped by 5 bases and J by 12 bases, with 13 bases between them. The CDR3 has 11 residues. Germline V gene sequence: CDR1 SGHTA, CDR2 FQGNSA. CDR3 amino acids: CASSKEGVTFF. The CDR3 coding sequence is TGTGCCAGCAGCAAAGAGGGGGTTACTTTCTTT.

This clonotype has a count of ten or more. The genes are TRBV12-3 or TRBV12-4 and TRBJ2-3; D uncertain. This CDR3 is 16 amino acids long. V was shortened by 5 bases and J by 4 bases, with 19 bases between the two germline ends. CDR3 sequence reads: CASSPIRGGKSDTQYF. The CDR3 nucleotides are TGTGCCAGCAGTCCCATAAGAGGTGGGAAGTCAGATACGCAGTATTTT.

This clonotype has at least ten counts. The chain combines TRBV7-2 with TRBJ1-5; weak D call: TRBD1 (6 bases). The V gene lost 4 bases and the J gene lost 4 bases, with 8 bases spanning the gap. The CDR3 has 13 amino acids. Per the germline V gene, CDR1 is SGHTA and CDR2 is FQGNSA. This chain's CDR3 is CASSSGANQPQHF. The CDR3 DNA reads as TGTGCCAGCAGCTCAGGGGCAAATCAGCCCCAGCATTTT.